One and the same sample provided the 30 T cell receptor beta chains below, sequenced in a study of cytomegalovirus exposure and HLA in healthy donors. Amplification used 60 Vbeta primers and 13 Jbeta primers. Only in-frame clones appear in the TCRdb table, and some are missing; sequencing was by immunoSEQ multiplex PCR. Of roughly 90,000 clones detected, 80% appear once; the ten largest clones hold about 6.8%. Sample: PBMCs. These receptors were obtained from a man younger than 40 in good health and CMV-seronegative.

This clone showed up just a few times. This sequence joins TRBV6-5 and TRBJ1-2; D is possibly TRBD1 (6 bases). The CDR3 consists of 13 residues. In germline, CDR1 is MNHEY, CDR2 SVGAGI. Deletions cut 6 bases from V and 2 bases from J, with 10 bases between. The DNA of the CDR3 is TGTGCCAGCAGATCGGGGACAAACTATGGCTACACCTTC. Protein product: CASRSGTNYGYTF.

The rearrangement links TRBV29-1 to TRBJ2-1; tentatively, D is TRBD2 (6 bases). The ends were cut back, 7 bases at V and 10 bases at J, with 11 bases in the middle. The CDR3 length is 10 residues. Germline V gene lookup returns CDR1 SQVTM and CDR2 ANQGSEA. CDR3: CSGGDMEQFF. In DNA form, the CDR3 reads TGCAGCGGCGGGGATATGGAGCAGTTCTTC.

This chain connects TRBV7-8 to TRBJ1-6; unclear D gene. Germline CDR1 SGHVS, CDR2 FQNEAQ. The CDR3 is 14 amino acids. V was cut by 5 bases and J by 11 bases, with 16 bases left in between. CDR3 sequence (DNA): TGTGCCAGCAGCCAGACTTGGAGCGATGCACCCCTCCACTTT. Amino acid sequence: CASSQTWSDAPLHF.

J is TRBJ2-2 and V is TRBV6-6; tentative D call: TRBD2 (5 bases). Germline V CDR1 and CDR2: MNHNY, SVGAGI (reference sequence). Trimming took off 0 bases at V and 3 bases at J, with 11 bases between the two ends. The CDR3 contains 16 residues. The CDR3 sequence: CASSYSWERDTGELFF. For the CDR3, the DNA is TGTGCCAGCAGTTACTCGTGGGAGCGCGACACCGGGGAGCTGTTTTTT.

V usage is TRBV7-9 and J usage is TRBJ1-1, with 7 positions matching TRBD1. Germline V lookup: CDR1 SEHNR, CDR2 FQNEAQ (reference sequence). The CDR3 is 19 amino acids. After removal of 1 base from V and 2 bases from J, the junction contained 16 bases not matched to a gene. The CDR3 loop is CASSLGLSGGRSINTEAFF. In DNA, the CDR3 is TGTGCCAGCAGCTTAGGATTATCAGGGGGTCGCAGTATTAACACTGAAGCTTTCTTT.

V gene TRBV19 combines with J gene TRBJ2-1, with TRBD2 identical over 12 bases. Germline trimming cut 1 base from V and 6 bases from J; bases unmatched to any gene: 1. The germline V gene encodes CDR1 LNHDA and CDR2 SQIVND (reference sequence). This CDR3 is built from 15 residues. DNA of the CDR3: TGTGCCAGTAGTATAGGGACTAGCGGGGCCAATGAGCAGTTCTTC. This codes for CASSIGTSGANEQFF.

J is TRBJ1-6 and V is TRBV5-6, with TRBD1 matching 9 bases. Germline V CDR1 and CDR2: SGHDT, YYEEEE. The CDR3 runs to 14 residues. V dropped 4 bases and J dropped 9; count of bases not matched to a gene: 5. The CDR3 sequence is CASSHGTGSSPLHF. The DNA of the CDR3 is TGTGCCAGCAGCCATGGGACAGGGTCTTCACCCCTCCACTTT.

This clone was recorded only once. The chain couples TRBV4-2 to TRBJ1-1, with 9 bases matching TRBD1. V was pared by 2 bases and J by 2 bases, with 9 bases of the junction left unmatched. Looked up from germline, CDR1 is LGHNA and CDR2 is YNFKEQ. This CDR3 has 17 residues. The CDR3 protein is CASSQITGTGKNTEAFF. CDR3 nucleotide sequence: TGTGCCAGCAGCCAAATAACCGGGACAGGGAAAAACACTGAAGCTTTCTTT.

This clone is medium-sized (0.01 to 0.1%). The chain has TRBV28 and TRBJ2-3, with D hard to call. Per the germline V gene, CDR1 is MDHEN and CDR2 is SYDVKM. The CDR3 extends over 14 amino acids. The ends were cut back, 3 bases at V and 1 base at J, with 8 bases in the middle. DNA for the CDR3: TGTGCCAGCAGTTTTGTGGCAGGCACAGATACGCAGTATTTT. Its protein product is CASSFVAGTDTQYF.

The genes are TRBV6-4 and TRBJ2-1; D uncertain. Trimming removed 5 bases from V and 0 bases from J, with 11 bases in between. Germline CDR1 and CDR2: MRHNA and SNTAGT. The CDR3 has 15 amino acids. The CDR3 protein is CASSPIQSSYNEQFF. CDR3 nucleotide sequence: TGTGCCAGCAGTCCCATACAATCCTCCTACAATGAGCAGTTCTTC.

The rearrangement uses TRBV5-1 and TRBJ1-1; 8 positions match TRBD1. Looked up from germline, CDR1 is SGHRS and CDR2 is YFSETQ. The CDR3 is made up of 15 amino acids. The V and J ends lost 4 bases and 3 bases, in that order; junction bases with no gene match: 8. CDR3 nucleotide sequence: TGCGCCAGCAGCCGGCCCGGGACAGGAGACACTGAAGCTTTCTTT. Amino acid sequence: CASSRPGTGDTEAFF.

This chain uses TRBV7-9 with TRBJ1-1, with TRBD1 matching 8 bases. This CDR3 is 14 amino acids long. J lost 5 bases, V lost 5 bases, and 7 bases had no gene match. CDR1 SEHNR and CDR2 FQNEAQ come from the germline V gene (reference sequence). CDR3 coding DNA: TGTGCCAGCAGCCCCGGACAGGGAGGAACTGAAGCTTTCTTT. Its protein product is CASSPGQGGTEAFF.

This clone was detected once. The chain has TRBV30 and TRBJ1-1; maybe TRBD1 (5 bases). CDR1 GTSNPN and CDR2 SVGIG come from the germline V gene (reference sequence). This CDR3 spans 14 amino acids. The V gene lost 5 bases and the J gene lost 2 bases, with 15 bases spanning the gap. CDR3 nucleotide sequence: TGTGCCTGGGCGGAGAACAGGATTAACACTGAAGCTTTCTTT. It encodes CAWAENRINTEAFF.

The chain has TRBV28 and TRBJ1-1, with 8 bases matching TRBD1. Unmatched junction bases numbered 9, after V lost 5 bases and J lost 7 bases. Per germline, CDR1 MDHEN and CDR2 SYDVKM. CDR3 size: 14 residues. CDR3 in DNA: TGTGCCAGCAGTCCGAGACAGGGGAGGGGTGAAGCTTTCTTT. Protein product: CASSPRQGRGEAFF.

The chain combines TRBV7-6 with TRBJ1-1, with a tentative D call TRBD1 (6 bases). Looked up from germline, CDR1 is SGHVS and CDR2 is FNYEAQ. The CDR3 runs to 15 residues. V lost 5 bases and J 6 bases, leaving 19 bases between the germline ends. CDR3 sequence reads: CASSPSTGLGAEAFF. CDR3 bases: TGTGCCAGCAGCCCCTCCACAGGGCTTGGCGCTGAAGCTTTCTTT.

The chain combines TRBV2 with TRBJ2-5; TRBD2 matches at 9 bases. Germline CDR1 and CDR2: SNHLY and FYNNEI. The CDR3 length is 15 residues. The V and J ends lost 4 bases and 5 bases, in that order; junction bases with no gene match: 8. The CDR3 bases are TGTGCCAGCAGTGGGGCGGGGGGGCCGCGGGAGACCCAGTACTTC. It is translated as CASSGAGGPRETQYF.

This clone was counted between two and nine times. The chain links TRBV10-3 to TRBJ2-7, with 7 nucleotides matching TRBD1. Per germline, CDR1 ENHRY and CDR2 SYGVKD. This CDR3 has 13 residues. V shed 6 bases and J 6 bases; nucleotides not matched to a gene: 8. The DNA of the CDR3 is TGTGCCATCAGAGGGGGACAGTACGGCGAGCAGTACTTC. Protein sequence: CAIRGGQYGEQYF.

The chain is built from TRBV7-9 and TRBJ2-1; TRBD1 aligns across 8 bases. Germline-derived CDR1 and CDR2 are SEHNR and FQNEAQ (reference sequence). This CDR3 spans 16 amino acids. V dropped 6 bases and J dropped 2; count of bases not matched to a gene: 9. CDR3 protein: CASSHRQGRTYNEQFF. The CDR3 DNA reads TGTGCCAGCAGTCACAGACAGGGGAGAACCTACAATGAGCAGTTCTTC.

The chain uses TRBV27 and TRBJ2-3; TRBD2 matches at 9 bases. Trimming removed 6 bases from V and 0 bases from J; junction bases left unmatched: 7. The CDR3 runs to 16 residues. The germline CDR1 and CDR2 sequences are MNHEY and SMNVEV (reference sequence). CDR3 region: CASSHLAGMSTDTQYF. The CDR3 DNA reads TGTGCCAGCAGCCATCTAGCGGGGATGAGCACAGATACGCAGTATTTT.

This sequence joins TRBV10-1 and TRBJ2-5; TRBD2 is a possible D gene (6 bases). Trimming pared 4 bases from V and 5 bases from J, leaving 14 bases between. Germline CDR1 WNHNN, CDR2 SYGVQD (reference sequence). The CDR3 contains 14 residues. Here the CDR3 reads CASSVLLGGETQYF. The CDR3 region has the DNA TGCGCCAGCAGTGTCTTACTCGGAGGGGAGACCCAGTACTTC.

The chain is built from TRBV5-4 and TRBJ2-7, with D unclear. CDR1 and CDR2 (germline): SGHNT, YYREEE (reference sequence). The V and J ends lost 4 bases and 4 bases respectively, with 12 bases between them. CDR3 length equals 13 residues. In DNA, the CDR3 is TGTGCCAGCAGCCCAGGATCCGGTTACGAGCAGTACTTC. The encoded protein is CASSPGSGYEQYF. Full variable domain (rest looked up from reference TRBV5-4 and TRBJ2-7): ETGVTQSPTHLIKTRGQQVTLRCSSQSGHNTVSWYQQALGQGPQFIFQYYREEENGRGNFPPRFSGLQFPNYSSELNVNALELDDSALYLCASSPGSGYEQYFGPGTRLTVT.

This chain joins TRBV30 and TRBJ2-1; TRBD2 agrees at 8 bases. Unmatched junction bases numbered 6, after V lost 0 bases and J lost 5 bases. The V gene's germline CDR1 is GTSNPN and CDR2 SVGIG (reference sequence). This CDR3 is built from 15 residues. CDR3 nucleotides: TGTGCCTGGAGTGTTGACGGGGGGGCCAACAATGAGCAGTTCTTC. Encoded protein: CAWSVDGGANNEQFF.

The chain carries TRBV7-8 and TRBJ2-1, with 7 bases aligning to TRBD2. V lost 7 bases and J lost 4; bases outside the gene matches: 7. CDR1 is SGHVS and CDR2 is FQNEAQ in the germline V gene. This CDR3 is built from 14 residues. DNA of the CDR3: TGTGCCAGCATCGGTTGGGGGGGATACAATGAGCAGTTCTTC. It yields the protein CASIGWGGYNEQFF. Complete variable domain (other parts from reference TRBV7-8 and TRBJ2-1): GAGVSQSPRYKVAKRGQDVALRCDPISGHVSLFWYQQALGQGPEFLTYFQNEAQLDKSGLPSDRFFAERPEGSVSTLKIQRTQQEDSAVYLCASIGWGGYNEQFFGPGTRLTVL.

V is TRBV10-3 and J is TRBJ1-2; D unresolved. The CDR3 is made up of 15 amino acids. Germline CDR1 and CDR2: ENHRY and SYGVKD. Trimming removed 0 bases at V and 2 bases at J, with 10 bases between. CDR3 protein: CAISESGRANYGYTF. CDR3 nucleotide sequence: TGTGCCATCAGTGAGTCGGGGAGGGCAAACTATGGCTACACCTTC.

The chain recombines TRBV5-4 with TRBJ2-1; TRBD2 is a possible D gene (6 bases). This CDR3 is 15 amino acids long. The ends were cut back, 0 bases at V and 7 bases at J, with 14 bases in the middle. Germline CDR1 and CDR2: SGHNT and YYREEE (reference sequence). The CDR3 protein is CASSLAGIGRNEQFF. The CDR3, as DNA: TGTGCCAGCAGCTTGGCAGGGATCGGGAGAAATGAGCAGTTCTTC.

J is TRBJ2-1 and V is TRBV7-6, with 9 bases that match TRBD2. The germline gives CDR1 SGHVS, CDR2 FNYEAQ. The CDR3 has 15 amino acids. Trimming at V came to 5 bases and at J to 7 bases, leaving 9 bases not matched to a gene. Here the CDR3 reads CASSSLAGGNNEQFF. The CDR3 nucleotides are TGTGCCAGCAGCAGCTTGGCGGGGGGGAATAATGAGCAGTTCTTC.

CDR3 residues: CASSHRDRGGDEQYF. The CDR3 DNA follows: TGCGCCAGCAGCCACCGGGACAGAGGAGGCGACGAGCAGTACTTC. The rearrangement joins TRBV4-3 to TRBJ2-7; 7 positions agree with TRBD1. The CDR3 sequence is 15 residues long. Germline lookup yields CDR1 LGHNA and CDR2 YSLEER. V was pared by 3 bases and J by 5 bases, with 10 bases of the junction left unmatched.

This clone was observed a single time. V is TRBV29-1 and J is TRBJ1-1; the match to TRBD1 covers 7 bases. The CDR3 has 13 amino acids. Germline loops: CDR1 SQVTM, CDR2 ANQGSEA. V shed 7 bases and J 1 base; nucleotides not matched to a gene: 6. The CDR3 bases are TGCAGCGGGCACAGGGGCGCGAACACTGAAGCTTTCTTT. Its protein is CSGHRGANTEAFF.

The chain couples TRBV7-8 to TRBJ1-5; 9 positions match TRBD1. V dropped 5 bases and J dropped 9; count of bases not matched to a gene: 20. The CDR3 is 18 residues long. From germline, CDR1 is SGHVS and CDR2 FQNEAQ. The CDR3 DNA sequence: TGTGCCAGCAGCCAGAGGAGGGCGCCACAGGGGGCGGTTTGGCCCCAGCATTTT. Its protein is CASSQRRAPQGAVWPQHF. Together with reference TRBV7-8 and TRBJ1-5, the CDR3 gives the full variable domain: GAGVSQSPRYKVAKRGQDVALRCDPISGHVSLFWYQQALGQGPEFLTYFQNEAQLDKSGLPSDRFFAERPEGSVSTLKIQRTQQEDSAVYLCASSQRRAPQGAVWPQHFGDGTRLSIL.

The chain carries TRBV29-1 and TRBJ2-7; TRBD1 agrees at 7 bases. CDR3 length: 12 amino acids. Germline trimming cut 6 bases from V and 1 base from J; bases unmatched to any gene: 3. From germline, CDR1 is SQVTM and CDR2 ANQGSEA. Written as DNA, the CDR3 is TGCAGCGTGGTGGGACAGTCCTACGAGCAGTACTTC. Its translation is CSVVGQSYEQYF.